This T cell receptor beta chain appears in the sequencing data of a study of blood T cell repertoires in COVID-19. Overall study context: Sites across the United States, Italy and Spain contributed samples from acute and convalescent COVID-19. In each case, the material was cDNA or gDNA derived from T cells, B-cell-depleted T cells, or PBMCs.

In Seattle, patients joined the study during active infection and were tracked longitudinally. This CDR3 region has 12 residues. Germline values: CDR1 SQVTM, CDR2 ANQGSEA. J gave up 8 bases and V 4 bases, and 7 bases lay outside the gene matches. Original processing notes: Amplified reference gene primers provided the basis for estimating nucleated cell counts. Produced via immunoSEQ multiplex PCR; TCRdb's table is partial and in-frame only. V and J calls and clone size are copied from that table; D and trimming were computed from the DNA. The table records tens of thousands of clones, roughly 72% of them present only once.

Sequencing input: peripheral blood. This sequence originates from a woman aged 70 to 79 with COVID-19, enrolled during active disease. The chain couples TRBV29-1 to TRBJ1-1; 7 bases fit TRBD1. The CDR3 DNA reads TGCAGCGTTGTAACCCAGGGACAGGAAGCTTTCTTT. It specifies CSVVTQGQEAFF.